Below are 32 T cell receptor beta chains sequenced from a single sample in a study of identifying expanded T cells in peripheral blood. The data were produced by immunoSEQ multiplex PCR, yet TCRdb's version contains in-frame clones alone and is incomplete. The sample lists 95,000 to 150,000 clones, 84% seen once, with 3.3% in the top ten. Material for sequencing was blood. The receptors derive from a person between 18 and 69 years old in good health.

This chain connects TRBV9 to TRBJ1-1; D gene ambiguous. Germline V CDR1 and CDR2: SGDLS, YYNGEE. The CDR3 runs 15 residues. The V gene lost 0 bases and the J gene lost 1 base, with 10 bases spanning the gap. For the CDR3, the DNA is TGTGCCAGCAGCGTAGTTGGCCAGTGGAACACTGAAGCTTTCTTT. It yields the protein CASSVVGQWNTEAFF. Based on the CDR3 plus reference TRBV9 and TRBJ1-1, the full variable domain is DSGVTQTPKHLITATGQRVTLRCSPRSGDLSVYWYQQSLDQGLQFLIQYYNGEERAKGNILERFSAQQFPDLHSELNLSSLELGDSALYFCASSVVGQWNTEAFFGQGTRLTVV.

This chain joins TRBV7-2 and TRBJ1-2, with 8 bases fitting TRBD1. This CDR3 region has 17 residues. Germline CDR1 reads SGHTA; CDR2 reads FQGNSA. Trimming cost V 2 bases and J 8 bases; bases outside gene matches: 16. The CDR3 DNA is TGTGCCAGCAGCTTACCCGGACAGGGAGGGAGTTTGGGGGGCTACACCTTC. Protein sequence: CASSLPGQGGSLGGYTF. Full variable domain (rest looked up from reference TRBV7-2 and TRBJ1-2): GAGVSQSPSNKVTEKGKDVELRCDPISGHTALYWYRQSLGQGLEFLIYFQGNSAPDKSGLPSDRFSAERTGGSVSTLTIQRTQQEDSAVYLCASSLPGQGGSLGGYTFGSGTRLTVV.

The V and J genes are TRBV5-1 and TRBJ2-7; 8 bases are shared with TRBD2. This CDR3 is 13 amino acids long. J gave up 7 bases and V 4 bases, and 7 bases lay outside the gene matches. The germline V gene encodes CDR1 SGHRS and CDR2 YFSETQ. CDR3 bases: TGCGCCAGCAGCCCCGGGGGGGCGCGGGAGCAGTACTTC. This translates into CASSPGGAREQYF.

The chain recombines TRBV30 with TRBJ1-2; possibly TRBD1 for D (6 bases). The CDR3 spans 12 residues. Trimming took 2 bases from V and 4 from J, leaving 8 bases between them. Germline values: CDR1 GTSNPN, CDR2 SVGIG (reference sequence). The CDR3 region is CAWSRGSYGYTF. In nucleotides, the CDR3 is TGTGCCTGGAGTAGGGGGTCCTATGGCTACACCTTC.

This clone was seen once. This chain connects TRBV5-6 to TRBJ2-7; D uncertain. The CDR3 covers 14 residues. Germline-derived CDR1 and CDR2 are SGHDT and YYEEEE. Trimming pared 2 bases from V and 3 bases from J, leaving 12 bases between. The CDR3 protein is CASSLTAEIYEQYF. CDR3 nucleotide sequence: TGTGCCAGCAGCTTAACGGCAGAGATCTACGAGCAGTACTTC.

The genes are TRBV7-7 and TRBJ2-3; possibly TRBD1 for D (6 bases). Trimming took 6 bases from V and 0 from J, leaving 10 bases between them. This CDR3 is 14 amino acids long. The germline V gene encodes CDR1 SSHAT and CDR2 FNYEAQ (reference sequence). CDR3 residues: CASSQQGSTDTQYF. DNA for the CDR3: TGTGCCAGCAGTCAACAGGGAAGCACAGATACGCAGTATTTT.

As concerns this clone: Other nucleotide sequences from this sample produce the same CDR3. V and J are TRBV5-3 and TRBJ2-7; 7 nucleotides align to TRBD1. TRBV5-3 is annotated as an ORF whose role is uncertain. The CDR3 runs to 10 residues. J was trimmed by 11 bases and V by 5 bases; bases with no gene match: 4. CDR3 protein: CARRRDSKYF. CDR3 DNA: TGTGCCAGAAGAAGGGACAGTAAGTACTTC.

The sample holds a few counts of this clone. The chain employs TRBV6-5 and TRBJ1-3, with D uncertain. In germline, CDR1 is MNHEY, CDR2 SVGAGI. The CDR3 is made up of 13 amino acids. The ends were cut back, 7 bases at V and 1 base at J, with 8 bases in the middle. CDR3 protein: CASTHPSGNTIYF. DNA for the CDR3: TGTGCCAGCACCCACCCGTCTGGAAACACCATATATTTT.

This chain links TRBV9 with TRBJ2-2; perhaps D is TRBD1 or TRBD2 (6 bases each). Between the trimmed V and J ends, which lost 6 bases and 4 bases, there was a span of 13 bases. CDR3 length equals 14 residues. Per the germline V gene, CDR1 is SGDLS and CDR2 is YYNGEE. The CDR3 DNA is TGTGCCAGCAACTCGGGGGCTCCCACCGGGGAGCTGTTTTTT. As protein: CASNSGAPTGELFF. The full variable domain, in which reference TRBV9 and TRBJ2-2 provide the parts outside the CDR3, is DSGVTQTPKHLITATGQRVTLRCSPRSGDLSVYWYQQSLDQGLQFLIQYYNGEERAKGNILERFSAQQFPDLHSELNLSSLELGDSALYFCASNSGAPTGELFFGEGSRLTVL.

CDR3 sequence reads: CASSPQENTEAFF. CDR3 coding DNA: TGTGCCAGCAGCCCTCAGGAGAACACTGAAGCTTTCTTT. This rearrangement joins TRBV7-9 to TRBJ1-1; D uncertain. CDR1 is SEHNR, CDR2 FQNEAQ, per germline (reference sequence). The CDR3 runs 13 residues. Between the trimmed V and J ends, which lost 5 bases and 1 base, there was a span of 8 bases.

The chain uses TRBV10-3 and TRBJ1-4; maybe TRBD1 (6 bases). The ends were cut back, 4 bases at V and 4 bases at J, with 13 bases in the middle. This CDR3 is 15 amino acids long. CDR1 is ENHRY, CDR2 SYGVKD, per germline. CDR3 residues: CAISGDPGHNEKLFF. The CDR3, as DNA: TGTGCCATCAGTGGGGATCCGGGACATAATGAAAAACTGTTTTTT.

This clone was recorded a few times. V is TRBV18 and J is TRBJ1-1; a possible D gene is TRBD1 (5 bases). Germline loops: CDR1 KGHSH, CDR2 LQKENI. The V and J ends lost 5 bases and 10 bases respectively, with 29 bases between them. CDR3 length: 17 amino acids. CDR3 in amino acids: CASSTQEGRGWSSRAFF. CDR3 sequence (DNA): TGTGCCAGCTCAACCCAGGAGGGGAGGGGTTGGAGTTCCAGAGCTTTCTTT.

V is TRBV5-5 and J is TRBJ2-7; perhaps D is TRBD1 or TRBD2 (5 bases each). Germline V gene lookup returns CDR1 SGHKS and CDR2 YYEKEE (reference sequence). This CDR3 is built from 13 residues. V lost 3 bases and J lost 3, with 10 bases in between. For the CDR3, the DNA is TGTGCCAGCAGCTGGGACGGATACTACGAGCAGTACTTC. Its translation is CASSWDGYYEQYF.

The chain's CDR3 is CAWSGGRSPLHF. CDR3 DNA: TGTGCCTGGAGTGGCGGGAGGTCACCCCTCCACTTT. V and J are TRBV30 and TRBJ1-6, with D hard to call. V lost 1 base to trimming and J lost 10 bases, with 8 bases between them. The CDR3 spans 12 residues. Germline V gene sequence: CDR1 GTSNPN, CDR2 SVGIG (reference sequence). The full variable domain, with the rest looked up from reference TRBV30 and TRBJ1-6, is SQTIHQWPATLVQPVGSPLSLECTVEGTSNPNLYWYRQAAGRGLQLLFYSVGIGQISSEVPQNLSASRPQDRQFILSSKKLLLSDSGFYLCAWSGGRSPLHFGNGTRLTVT.

The sample holds one count of this clone. This rearrangement joins TRBV9 to TRBJ2-2; 9 bases match TRBD2. V was pared by 0 bases and J by 6 bases, with 12 bases of the junction left unmatched. Germline CDR1 is SGDLS and CDR2 is YYNGEE. This CDR3 has 18 residues. The CDR3 DNA reads as TGTGCCAGCAGCGTAGAAGGCCTAGCGGGGACGATGGCCGGGGAGCTGTTTTTT. Amino acids: CASSVEGLAGTMAGELFF.

The chain has TRBV7-3 and TRBJ2-7; no clear D gene. The germline V and J ends were trimmed by 2 bases and 5 bases, with 10 bases remaining between them. The CDR3 spans 13 residues. Per germline, CDR1 SGHTA and CDR2 FQGTGA. CDR3 sequence reads: CASSLSRQDEQYF. The DNA for the CDR3 is TGTGCCAGCAGCTTATCTCGGCAGGACGAGCAGTACTTC.

The V and J genes are TRBV6-6 and TRBJ1-5; no clear D gene. The CDR3 sequence is 14 residues long. V lost 2 bases to trimming and J lost 4 bases, with 9 bases between them. Germline lookup yields CDR1 MNHNY and CDR2 SVGAGI (reference sequence). The CDR3 spells CASSYPQSNQPQHF. Here the CDR3 DNA reads TGTGCCAGCAGTTACCCACAGTCGAATCAGCCCCAGCATTTT.

V gene TRBV6-5 combines with J gene TRBJ1-1, with 8 bases that match TRBD1. Germline CDR1 reads MNHEY; CDR2 reads SVGAGI. The CDR3 is 14 amino acids. V lost 4 bases, J lost 6 bases, and 7 bases stayed unmatched. The CDR3 DNA follows: TGTGCCAGCAGTTCAGGGGGCGGTTATTCTGAAGCTTTCTTT. Protein sequence: CASSSGGGYSEAFF.

The V gene is TRBV7-2, the J gene TRBJ2-3; D might be TRBD2 (6 bases). This CDR3 comprises 14 residues. CDR1 SGHTA and CDR2 FQGNSA come from the germline V gene. The ends were cut back, 5 bases at V and 0 bases at J, with 9 bases in the middle. The CDR3 DNA follows: TGTGCCAGCAGCCCTGGGACTAGCACAGATACGCAGTATTTT. It translates to CASSPGTSTDTQYF.

The chain links TRBV6-6 to TRBJ2-5; D is possibly TRBD1 (5 bases). Trimming pared 2 bases from V and 4 bases from J, leaving 8 bases between. CDR1 and CDR2 from the germline V gene are MNHNY and SVGAGI (reference sequence). The CDR3 has 13 residues. CDR3 sequence: CASSYGAGETQYF. The CDR3 DNA sequence: TGTGCCAGCAGTTACGGGGCTGGAGAGACCCAGTACTTC.

The V and J genes are TRBV5-6 and TRBJ1-2; D unclear. The V end lost 1 base, the J end lost 7 bases, and 11 bases lay between the germline ends. The CDR3 totals 13 residues. Germline V CDR1 and CDR2: SGHDT, YYEEEE. As DNA, the CDR3 is TGTGCCAGCAGCTTGCCCCCGCAGAGTGGCTACACCTTC. Protein product: CASSLPPQSGYTF.

The J gene is TRBJ2-7, the V gene TRBV7-6, with 8 bases fitting TRBD1. The CDR3 sequence is 15 residues long. With 1 base clipped from V and 7 bases from J, the junction kept 9 bases outside the gene matches. Germline-derived CDR1 and CDR2 are SGHVS and FNYEAQ. The CDR3 is CASSLGQGPSAEQYF. The CDR3 bases are TGTGCCAGCAGCTTAGGACAGGGGCCCTCCGCGGAGCAGTACTTC.

As DNA, the CDR3 is TGTGCCAGTTCCAGGGTTGCAACTAATGAAAAACTGTTTTTT. Residues: CASSRVATNEKLFF. The chain combines TRBV19 with TRBJ1-4, with D maybe TRBD1 (5 bases). This CDR3 contains 14 residues. Trimming shortened V by 8 bases and J by 0 bases, and 10 bases separated the two germline ends. Germline V CDR1 and CDR2: LNHDA, SQIVND (reference sequence). The full variable domain, rest sourced from reference TRBV19 and TRBJ1-4, is DGGITQSPKYLFRKEGQNVTLSCEQNLNHDAMYWYRQDPGQGLRLIYYSQIVNDFQKGDIAEGYSVSREKKESFPLTVTSAQKNPTAFYLCASSRVATNEKLFFGSGTQLSVL.

V is TRBV19 and J is TRBJ1-2; maybe TRBD1 (6 bases). Between the trimmed V and J ends, which lost 7 bases and 8 bases, there was a span of 14 bases. This CDR3 contains 12 residues. Germline V gene data show CDR1 as LNHDA and CDR2 as SQIVND (reference sequence). The CDR3 region is CASTGGLGGYTF. The CDR3 region has the DNA TGTGCCAGTACGGGGGGGCTGGGAGGCTACACCTTC.

The chain is built from TRBV9 and TRBJ2-7, with a tentative D call TRBD2 (5 bases). V was clipped by 6 bases and J by 2 bases, with 15 bases between them. The length of the CDR3 is 14 residues. Germline V gives CDR1 SGDLS, CDR2 YYNGEE. In DNA form, the CDR3 reads TGTGCCAGCACCGGACCGGGGAACCCCTACGAGCAGTACTTC. Residues: CASTGPGNPYEQYF.

The chain carries TRBV2 and TRBJ1-1; no definite D call. V was shortened by 8 bases and J by 5 bases, with 15 bases between the two germline ends. CDR1 and CDR2 from the germline V gene are SNHLY and FYNNEI. The CDR3 runs 13 residues. CDR3 sequence (DNA): TGTGCCAGCCGTTTATTGAGGGAGACTGAAGCTTTCTTT. It translates to CASRLLRETEAFF.

This clone was recorded a few times. V gene TRBV19 combines with J gene TRBJ1-5; 7 bases are a match to TRBD1. Germline assignment: CDR1 LNHDA and CDR2 SQIVND (reference sequence). The V segment lost 9 bases and the J segment 6 bases; nucleotides outside the gene matches: 8. This CDR3 has 13 residues. The CDR3 sequence is CASEDRSGQPQHF. Here the CDR3 DNA reads TGTGCCAGCGAGGACAGGTCGGGTCAGCCCCAGCATTTT.

This chain uses TRBV7-2 with TRBJ1-2; D not resolved. The V and J ends lost 2 bases and 4 bases respectively, with 5 bases between them. The germline V gene has CDR1 SGHTA and CDR2 FQGNSA. The CDR3 loop spans 12 amino acids. The CDR3 spells CASSLTLYGYTF. The DNA of the CDR3 is TGTGCCAGCAGCTTAACCCTCTATGGCTACACCTTC.

This chain joins TRBV25-1 and TRBJ1-6; no clear D gene. CDR1 is MGHDK, CDR2 SYGVNS, per germline. This CDR3 spans 13 amino acids. The V gene lost 8 bases and the J gene lost 1 base, with 6 bases spanning the gap. The CDR3 here is CASHRSYNSPLHF. CDR3 coding DNA: TGTGCCAGCCACCGGTCCTATAATTCACCCCTCCACTTT.

The CDR3 nucleotides are TGTGCCAGTAAACCCACAGGGTGGACCGGGGAGCTGTTTTTT. It codes for CASKPTGWTGELFF. The J gene is TRBJ2-2, the V gene TRBV6-4; weak D call: TRBD1 (6 bases). Trimming cost V 9 bases and J 5 bases, with 16 bases left between them. Germline CDR1 and CDR2: MRHNA and SNTAGT. This CDR3 has 14 residues.

This rearrangement joins TRBV5-6 to TRBJ2-2, with 10 bases that match TRBD2. Germline V gives CDR1 SGHDT, CDR2 YYEEEE. The trim removed 3 bases at V and 6 bases at J, leaving 2 bases unmatched. This CDR3 region has 14 residues. Here the CDR3 reads CASSWGTSAGELFF. The CDR3 DNA follows: TGTGCCAGCAGCTGGGGGACTAGCGCCGGGGAGCTGTTTTTT.

This chain joins TRBV7-8 and TRBJ2-7, with TRBD1 identical over 10 bases. V was clipped by 5 bases and J by 1 base; unmatched bases: 8. Germline CDR1 SGHVS, CDR2 FQNEAQ. The CDR3 extends over 16 amino acids. CDR3 sequence reads: CASSPTTGGASYEQYF. DNA of the CDR3: TGTGCCAGCAGCCCGACGACAGGGGGCGCGTCCTACGAGCAGTACTTC.